Below, 26 T cell receptor beta chains from the same sample are listed, as sequenced in a study of blood T cell repertoires in COVID-19. Measured with immunoSEQ multiplex PCR; TCRdb has only the in-frame clones, and not every one. Of 200,000 to 300,000 clones in the sample, 88% were seen once. The specimen was peripheral blood. These receptors were obtained from a woman aged 40 to 50 who had recovered from COVID-19.

This clone has more than one count but fewer than ten. The chain joins TRBV18 to TRBJ1-1; D gene unclear. V shed 6 bases and J shed 8 bases, with 22 bases lying between them. This CDR3 is built from 15 residues. Looked up from germline, CDR1 is KGHSH and CDR2 is LQKENI. The CDR3 DNA follows: TGTGCCAGCTCCCCTACCCAAATCCCGGGAAACGAAGCTTTCTTT. It codes for CASSPTQIPGNEAFF.

The V call is TRBV9, the J call TRBJ1-5, with D hard to call. CDR1 is SGDLS, CDR2 YYNGEE, per germline. V lost 1 base and J lost 3, with 11 bases in between. This CDR3 has 15 amino acids. CDR3 region: CASSVSGWANQPQHF. The CDR3 bases are TGTGCCAGCAGCGTATCTGGGTGGGCCAATCAGCCCCAGCATTTT.

The CDR3 is CASSPPISYNEQFF. The CDR3 DNA sequence: TGTGCCAGCTCACCACCCATCTCCTACAATGAGCAGTTCTTC. The chain recombines TRBV18 with TRBJ2-1; D unclear. V was clipped by 0 bases and J by 0 bases, with 3 bases between them. Looked up from germline, CDR1 is KGHSH and CDR2 is LQKENI. There are 14 residues in the CDR3. Looking up the rest from reference TRBV18 and TRBJ2-1 gives the full variable domain: NAGVMQNPRHLVRRRGQEARLRCSPMKGHSHVYWYRQLPEEGLKFMVYLQKENIIDESGMPKERFSAEFPKEGPSILRIQQVVRGDSAAYFCASSPPISYNEQFFGPGTRLTVL.

This clone was detected once. The chain has TRBV19 and TRBJ1-1; TRBD1 might be the D (6 bases). The ends were cut back, 3 bases at V and 6 bases at J, with 14 bases in the middle. The CDR3 runs to 14 residues. The germline CDR1 and CDR2 sequences are LNHDA and SQIVND (reference sequence). The CDR3 coding sequence is TGTGCCAGTAGTATTCGAGGGGGATTGGCTGAAGCTTTCTTT. This encodes CASSIRGGLAEAFF.

This clone was counted a single time. This chain uses TRBV25-1 with TRBJ2-2; 7 bases match TRBD2. This CDR3 comprises 15 residues. The V gene end was trimmed by 4 bases and the J gene end by 0 bases; junction bases not matched to a gene: 2. Germline assignment: CDR1 MGHDK and CDR2 SYGVNS. The CDR3: CASSVRGANTGELFF. The DNA for the CDR3 is TGTGCCAGCAGTGTACGGGGGGCGAACACCGGGGAGCTGTTTTTT. Full variable domain (missing parts from reference TRBV25-1 and TRBJ2-2): EADIYQTPRYLVIGTGKKITLECSQTMGHDKMYWYQQDPGMELHLIHYSYGVNSTEKGDLSSESTVSRIRTEHFPLTLESARPSHTSQYLCASSVRGANTGELFFGEGSRLTVL.

The chain employs TRBV5-8 and TRBJ2-4; TRBD2 aligns across 7 bases. The CDR3 consists of 16 residues. The germline V gene has CDR1 SGHTS and CDR2 YDEGEE. The J segment lost 2 bases and the V segment lost 5 bases, leaving 10 bases of the junction unmatched. This CDR3 is CASRPWGGTTKNIQYF. The CDR3 DNA reads as TGTGCCAGCAGACCTTGGGGCGGGACTACCAAAAACATTCAGTACTTC.

V is TRBV21-1 and J is TRBJ2-7; the D segment call TRBD1 is taken from the table without a DNA check. TRBV21-1 is described as a pseudogene. There are 15 residues in the CDR3. The CDR3 DNA reads as TGTGCCAGTTTGACAGGCCCAAGGGGCTCCTACGAGCAGTACTTC. Protein: CASLTGPRGSYEQYF.

The CDR3 DNA is TGTGCCAGCACCCCTGACAGGGCGAACCAAGAGACCCAGTACTTC. Translating gives CASTPDRANQETQYF. The chain is built from TRBV7-8 and TRBJ2-5; 7 bases align to TRBD1. CDR3 length: 15 amino acids. Germline V gene lookup returns CDR1 SGHVS and CDR2 FQNEAQ. V was clipped by 7 bases and J by 0 bases; unmatched bases: 8.

V gene TRBV5-1 combines with J gene TRBJ1-2; D gene ambiguous. Trimming took 4 bases from V and 6 from J, leaving 19 bases between them. This CDR3 has 15 residues. Germline V gene lookup returns CDR1 SGHRS and CDR2 YFSETQ. In DNA form, the CDR3 reads TGCGCCAGCAGCCCTACCTCCGACGGGAACAATGGCTACACCTTC. Translation: CASSPTSDGNNGYTF.

The chain joins TRBV5-8 to TRBJ2-3; TRBD2 matches at 7 bases. CDR3 length: 15 amino acids. Germline V gives CDR1 SGHTS, CDR2 YDEGEE. The J segment lost 0 bases and the V segment lost 3 bases, leaving 4 bases of the junction unmatched. CDR3 region: CASSWSAGSTDTQYF. CDR3 nucleotide sequence: TGTGCCAGCAGCTGGTCAGCGGGAAGCACAGATACGCAGTATTTT.

The chain couples TRBV6-2 or TRBV6-3 to TRBJ2-2; 8 bases line up with TRBD1. This CDR3 has 17 residues. V shed 6 bases and J 0 bases; nucleotides not matched to a gene: 9. Looked up from germline, CDR1 is MNHEY and CDR2 is SVGEGT. CDR3 sequence: CASSPPRDRPNTGELFF. As DNA, the CDR3 is TGTGCCAGCAGCCCCCCCCGGGACAGGCCGAACACCGGGGAGCTGTTTTTT.

The genes are TRBV11-3 and TRBJ1-1; D is undetermined. Per the germline V gene, CDR1 is SGHNT and CDR2 is YENEEA. Between the trimmed V and J ends, which lost 1 base and 7 bases, there was a span of 7 bases. The CDR3 has 12 amino acids. The CDR3 sequence: CASSLVSGEAFF. The CDR3 bases are TGTGCCAGCAGCTTAGTTTCCGGTGAAGCTTTCTTT.

This chain uses TRBV5-1 with TRBJ1-6; 10 nucleotides align to TRBD1. Per germline, CDR1 SGHRS and CDR2 YFSETQ. V dropped 3 bases and J dropped 5; count of bases not matched to a gene: 5. The CDR3 is made up of 16 amino acids. The CDR3 sequence: CASSSTGTGDNSPLHF. The CDR3 region has the DNA TGCGCCAGCAGCTCCACCGGGACAGGGGATAATTCACCCCTCCACTTT.

The count of this clone is one. V usage is TRBV6-2 or TRBV6-3 and J usage is TRBJ2-7; D is undetermined. V was shortened by 6 bases and J by 4 bases, with 10 bases between the two germline ends. Germline CDR1 reads MNHEY; CDR2 reads SVGEGT. This CDR3 is built from 12 residues. The CDR3 protein is CASSLGGYEQYF. CDR3 coding DNA: TGTGCCAGCAGCCTAGGCGGATACGAGCAGTACTTC.

On this clone itself: Other DNA sequences from this sample encode an identical CDR3 as well. V and J are TRBV7-9 and TRBJ1-1, with TRBD1 matching over 8 bases. This CDR3 comprises 14 residues. CDR1 is SEHNR and CDR2 is FQNEAQ in the germline V gene (reference sequence). V trimming: 5 bases; J trimming: 1 base; junction bases outside the gene matches: 3. DNA for the CDR3: TGTGCCAGCAGCAGTGGACAGGGGAACACTGAAGCTTTCTTT. The encoded protein is CASSSGQGNTEAFF.

The chain links TRBV30 to TRBJ1-3; no clear D gene. Trimming took off 4 bases at V and 2 bases at J, with 9 bases between the two ends. Germline values: CDR1 GTSNPN, CDR2 SVGIG (reference sequence). The length of the CDR3 is 13 residues. Here the CDR3 reads CAWMRLTGNTIYF. For the CDR3, the DNA is TGTGCCTGGATGCGGTTGACTGGAAACACCATATATTTT.

The chain has TRBV3-1 (or the pseudogene TRBV3-2) and TRBJ2-3, with D perhaps matching TRBD1 (6 bases). The germline V and J ends were trimmed by 0 bases and 6 bases, with 16 bases remaining between them. Germline V gives CDR1 LGHDT, CDR2 YNNKEL (reference sequence). This CDR3 contains 16 residues. CDR3 in DNA: TGTGCCAGCAGCCAAGAGCAGGGGTTTAGGTTGGATACGCAGTATTTT. Translation gives CASSQEQGFRLDTQYF.

The chain combines TRBV29-1 with TRBJ2-3; TRBD2 aligns across 10 bases. Germline V gene data show CDR1 as SQVTM and CDR2 as ANQGSEA. V trimming: 7 bases; J trimming: 5 bases; junction bases outside the gene matches: 18. The CDR3 is 17 residues long. The CDR3 coding sequence is TGCAGCGCCAGCCCCCCCCAGCGGGAGGGCCGGGGAGATACGCAGTATTTT. It codes for CSASPPQREGRGDTQYF.

V and J are TRBV5-1 and TRBJ1-2; perhaps TRBD1 as D (6 bases). V dropped 0 bases and J dropped 4 bases, with 13 bases sitting between them. Germline V gene data show CDR1 as SGHRS and CDR2 as YFSETQ. CDR3 length: 15 amino acids. The CDR3 is CASSLGQVQVYGYTF. CDR3 nucleotide sequence: TGCGCCAGCAGCTTGGGACAGGTACAAGTCTATGGCTACACCTTC.

The chain couples TRBV10-3 to TRBJ1-6; 7 bases map to TRBD1. CDR3 length: 15 amino acids. Germline trimming cut 10 bases from V and 7 bases from J; bases unmatched to any gene: 13. The V gene's germline CDR1 is ENHRY and CDR2 SYGVKD. The CDR3 nucleotides read TGTGCCAGCACGCCCGAGGGGACAGCAAATTCACCCCTCCACTTT. Protein sequence: CASTPEGTANSPLHF.

The chain uses TRBV25-1 and TRBJ2-3; possibly TRBD1 for D (6 bases). CDR3 length equals 16 residues. Germline CDR1 and CDR2: MGHDK and SYGVNS. Trimming removed 3 bases at V and 0 bases at J, with 13 bases between. CDR3 residues: CASSDPGAVSTDTQYF. Here the CDR3 DNA reads TGTGCCAGCAGTGACCCAGGGGCGGTGAGCACAGATACGCAGTATTTT.

This clone came up a few times. V and J are TRBV7-2 and TRBJ1-2; 10 positions agree with TRBD1. This CDR3 contains 16 residues. CDR1 is SGHTA and CDR2 is FQGNSA in the germline V gene. The ends lost 5 bases at V and 3 bases at J; junction bases unmatched: 9. CDR3 sequence reads: CASSGRQGAGDYGYTF. The CDR3 region has the DNA TGTGCCAGCAGCGGGAGACAGGGGGCCGGTGACTATGGCTACACCTTC.

This clone is a singleton in its sample. V and J are TRBV20-1 and TRBJ2-1, with D tentatively TRBD1 (6 bases). CDR1 and CDR2 from the germline V gene are DFQATT and SNEGSKA (reference sequence). The V end lost 3 bases, the J end lost 9 bases, and 9 bases lay between the germline ends. This CDR3 contains 11 residues. CDR3 region: CSARRGSEQFF. The DNA of the CDR3 is TGCAGTGCTAGGAGGGGGAGTGAGCAGTTCTTC.

The J gene is TRBJ1-2, the V gene TRBV18, with TRBD1 identical over 9 bases. The length of the CDR3 is 16 residues. V gave up 1 base and J gave up 4 bases; unmatched junction bases: 7. CDR1 KGHSH and CDR2 LQKENI come from the germline V gene. The CDR3 loop is CASSPRPGQGFYGYTF. The CDR3 DNA is TGTGCCAGCTCACCACGGCCGGGACAGGGCTTCTATGGCTACACCTTC.

The V and J genes are TRBV3-1 (or the pseudogene TRBV3-2) and TRBJ2-5, with a tentative D call TRBD1 (5 bases). CDR1 and CDR2 from the germline V gene are LGHDT and YNNKEL (reference sequence). V lost 4 bases and J lost 2, with 5 bases in between. The CDR3 has 12 residues. The CDR3 DNA reads TGTGCCAGCAGCCGACAGCAAGAGACCCAGTACTTC. Its translation is CASSRQQETQYF.

This chain uses TRBV7-9 with TRBJ1-4, with 7 bases identical to TRBD1. The CDR3 runs to 15 residues. V dropped 5 bases and J dropped 4; count of bases not matched to a gene: 7. CDR1 is SEHNR and CDR2 is FQNEAQ in the germline V gene (reference sequence). In DNA, the CDR3 is TGTGCCAGCAGCCAGAGTAGGGACAGTAATGAAAAACTGTTTTTT. Translated: CASSQSRDSNEKLFF.